Sequencing of this T cell receptor beta chain was carried out in a study of blood T cell repertoires in COVID-19. For the study at large: Acute and convalescent COVID-19 specimens originated in the United States, Italy and Spain. Sample material is recorded as cDNA or gDNA derived from T cells, B-cell-depleted T cells, or PBMCs.

Under the authors' procedure: Nucleated cell counts were estimated from reference gene primer amplification. TCRdb keeps only in-frame clones here, not all; method: immunoSEQ multiplex PCR. V and J calls and clone size come straight from that table; D and trimming were deduced from the DNA. The repertoire has about 210,000 clones, approximately 91% of them found once; the top ten carry more than 4.5%. The TCR comes from a woman between 40 and 50 years old with acute or convalescent COVID-19. Sample: peripheral blood.

The CDR3 here is CATSDSGAQANVLTF. The CDR3 nucleotides are TGTGCCACCAGTGATAGTGGGGCCCAGGCCAACGTCCTGACTTTC. The chain recombines TRBV24-1 with TRBJ2-6; possible D gene TRBD1, 5 bases. Germline V gene data show CDR1 as KGHDR and CDR2 as SFDVKD. Trimming stripped 3 bases from V and 6 bases from J, with 11 bases between. The CDR3 totals 15 residues.